The subject of this entry is one T cell receptor beta chain. V lost 5 bases and J lost 3; bases outside the gene matches: 10. This CDR3 is 16 amino acids long. Germline V lookup: CDR1 SGHAT, CDR2 FQDESV (reference sequence). Assay: immunoSEQ multiplex PCR; the TCRdb copy retains only in-frame clones and omits some. The sample records hundreds of thousands of clones, approximately 80% being singletons. The sample belongs to a study of shared T cell receptors in the human thymus. These data also featured in a second study, about human thymus T cells. This second study notes: Resections obtained during corrective heart surgery supplied the thymus tissue. Thymic and blood repertoires appeared to carry a bias in their V and J gene usage. Related research reported highly overlapping thymic repertoires among unrelated individuals.

The sequence was obtained from a boy in the first two years of life with a congenital heart defect. The sequenced material came from thymocytes. V usage is TRBV11-1 and J usage is TRBJ2-1; TRBD1 aligns across 7 bases. CDR3 region: CASSRANAGGYNEQFF. Written as DNA, the CDR3 is TGTGCCAGCAGCCGGGCTAACGCAGGGGGCTACAATGAGCAGTTCTTC.